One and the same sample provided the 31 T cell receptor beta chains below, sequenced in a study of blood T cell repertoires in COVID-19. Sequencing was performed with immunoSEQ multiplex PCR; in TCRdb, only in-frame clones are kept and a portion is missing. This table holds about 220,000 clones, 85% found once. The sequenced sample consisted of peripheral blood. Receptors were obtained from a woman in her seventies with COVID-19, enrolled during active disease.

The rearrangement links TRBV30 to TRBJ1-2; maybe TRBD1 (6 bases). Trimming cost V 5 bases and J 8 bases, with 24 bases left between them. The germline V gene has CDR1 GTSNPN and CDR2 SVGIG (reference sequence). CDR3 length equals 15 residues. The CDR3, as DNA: TGTGCCTGGGAAATTGCCCCGCTGGGGGCAGGGGGCTACACCTTC. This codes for CAWEIAPLGAGGYTF.

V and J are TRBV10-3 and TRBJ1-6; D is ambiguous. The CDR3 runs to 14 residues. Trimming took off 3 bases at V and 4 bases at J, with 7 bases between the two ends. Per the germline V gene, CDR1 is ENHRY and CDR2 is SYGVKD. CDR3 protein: CAISDREYNSPLHF. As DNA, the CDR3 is TGTGCCATCAGTGATCGCGAATATAATTCACCCCTCCACTTT.

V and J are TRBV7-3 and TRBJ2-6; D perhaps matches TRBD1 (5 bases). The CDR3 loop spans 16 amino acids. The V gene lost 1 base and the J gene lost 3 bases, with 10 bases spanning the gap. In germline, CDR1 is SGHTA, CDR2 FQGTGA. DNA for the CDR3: TGTGCCAGCAGCTTAATACCCAGGGTTGGGGCCAACGTCCTGACTTTC. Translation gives CASSLIPRVGANVLTF.

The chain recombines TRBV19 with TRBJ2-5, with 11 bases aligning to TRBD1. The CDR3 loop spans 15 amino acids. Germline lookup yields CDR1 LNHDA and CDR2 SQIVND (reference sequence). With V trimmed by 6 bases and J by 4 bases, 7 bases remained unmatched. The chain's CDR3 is CASSPGTGGAETQYF. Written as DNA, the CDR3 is TGTGCCAGTAGCCCCGGGACAGGGGGGGCAGAGACCCAGTACTTC.

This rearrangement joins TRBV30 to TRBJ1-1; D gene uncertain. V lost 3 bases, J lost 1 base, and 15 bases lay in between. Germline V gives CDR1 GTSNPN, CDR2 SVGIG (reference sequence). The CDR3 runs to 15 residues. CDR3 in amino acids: CAWRRWRVKNTEAFF. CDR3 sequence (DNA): TGTGCCTGGAGGAGGTGGAGGGTCAAGAACACTGAAGCTTTCTTT.

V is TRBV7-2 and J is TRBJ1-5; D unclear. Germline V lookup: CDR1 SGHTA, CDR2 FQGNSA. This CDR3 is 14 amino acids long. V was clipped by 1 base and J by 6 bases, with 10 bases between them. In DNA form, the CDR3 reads TGTGCCAGCAGCTTAGATATACGGGGTCAGCCCCAGCATTTT. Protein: CASSLDIRGQPQHF.

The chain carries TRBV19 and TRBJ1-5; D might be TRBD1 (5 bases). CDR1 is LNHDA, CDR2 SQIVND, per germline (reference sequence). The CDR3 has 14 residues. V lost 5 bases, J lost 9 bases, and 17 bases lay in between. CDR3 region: CASSGGTGERPQHF. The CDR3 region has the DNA TGTGCCAGTAGTGGCGGGACGGGGGAGCGGCCCCAGCATTTT.

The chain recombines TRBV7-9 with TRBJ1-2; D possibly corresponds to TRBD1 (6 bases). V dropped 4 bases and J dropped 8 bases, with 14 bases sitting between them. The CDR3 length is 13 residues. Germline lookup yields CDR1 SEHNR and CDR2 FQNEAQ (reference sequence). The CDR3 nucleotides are TGTGCCAGCAGCTCCCAGGGGATAGAGGGCTACACCTTC. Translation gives CASSSQGIEGYTF.

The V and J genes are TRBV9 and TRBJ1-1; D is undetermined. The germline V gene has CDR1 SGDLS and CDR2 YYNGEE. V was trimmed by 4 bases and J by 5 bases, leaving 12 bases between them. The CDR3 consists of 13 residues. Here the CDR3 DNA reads TGTGCCAGCAGCCCTCGCACTGAGACTGAAGCTTTCTTT. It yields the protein CASSPRTETEAFF.

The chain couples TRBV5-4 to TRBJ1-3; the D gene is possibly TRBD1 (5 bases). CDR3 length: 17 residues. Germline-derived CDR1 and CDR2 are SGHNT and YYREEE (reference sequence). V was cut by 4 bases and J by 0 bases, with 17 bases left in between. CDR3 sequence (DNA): TGTGCCAGCAGCCCTAAGACTGGGGCCGCCTCTGGAAACACCATATATTTT. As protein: CASSPKTGAASGNTIYF.

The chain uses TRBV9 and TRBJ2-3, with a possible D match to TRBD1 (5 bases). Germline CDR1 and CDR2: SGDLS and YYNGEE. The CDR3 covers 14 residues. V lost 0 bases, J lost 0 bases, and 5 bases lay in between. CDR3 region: CASSVEGSTDTQYF. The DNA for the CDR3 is TGTGCCAGCAGCGTAGAGGGGAGCACAGATACGCAGTATTTT.

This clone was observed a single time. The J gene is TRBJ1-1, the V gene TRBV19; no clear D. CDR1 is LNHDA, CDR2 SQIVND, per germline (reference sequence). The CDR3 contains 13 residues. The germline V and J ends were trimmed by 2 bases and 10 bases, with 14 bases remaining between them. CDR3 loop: CASSISGAGSAFF. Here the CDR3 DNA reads TGTGCCAGTAGTATATCGGGTGCCGGGTCAGCTTTCTTT.

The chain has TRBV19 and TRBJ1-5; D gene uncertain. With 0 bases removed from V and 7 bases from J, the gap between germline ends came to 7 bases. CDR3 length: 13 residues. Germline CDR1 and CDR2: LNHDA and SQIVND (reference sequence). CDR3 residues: CASSIDSVQPQHF. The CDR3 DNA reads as TGTGCCAGTAGTATAGACAGCGTCCAGCCCCAGCATTTT.

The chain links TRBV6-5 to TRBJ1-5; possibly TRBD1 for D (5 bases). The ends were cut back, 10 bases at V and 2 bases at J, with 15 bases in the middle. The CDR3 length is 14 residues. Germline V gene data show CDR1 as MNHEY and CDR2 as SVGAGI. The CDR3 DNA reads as TGTGCCACCGCCAGGGATGTCGGCAATCAGCCCCAGCATTTT. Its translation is CATARDVGNQPQHF.

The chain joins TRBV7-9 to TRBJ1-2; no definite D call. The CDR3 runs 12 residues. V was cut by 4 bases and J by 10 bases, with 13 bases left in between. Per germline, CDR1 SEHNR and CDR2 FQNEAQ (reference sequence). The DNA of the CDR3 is TGTGCCAGCAGCTATCGCGGGCTTGACTACACCTTC. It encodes CASSYRGLDYTF.

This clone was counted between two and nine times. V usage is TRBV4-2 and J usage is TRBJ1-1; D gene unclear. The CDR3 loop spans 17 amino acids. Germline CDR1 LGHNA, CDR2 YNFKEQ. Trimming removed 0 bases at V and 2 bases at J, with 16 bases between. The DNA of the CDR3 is TGTGCCAGCAGCCAAGACGAGGTGCGTCGGCTTAACACTGAAGCTTTCTTT. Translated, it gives CASSQDEVRRLNTEAFF.

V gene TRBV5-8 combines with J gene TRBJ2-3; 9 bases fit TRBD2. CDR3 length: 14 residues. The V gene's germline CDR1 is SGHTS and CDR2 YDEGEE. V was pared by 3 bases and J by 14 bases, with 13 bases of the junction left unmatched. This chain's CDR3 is CASSSGTSKGGGYF. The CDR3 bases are TGTGCCAGCAGCTCCGGGACTAGCAAGGGAGGCGGGTATTTT. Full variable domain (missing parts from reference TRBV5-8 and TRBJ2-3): EAGVTQSPTHLIKTRGQQATLRCSPISGHTSVYWYQQALGLGLQFLLWYDEGEERNRGNFPPRFSGRQFPNYSSELNVNALELEDSALYLCASSSGTSKGGGYFGPGTRLTVL.

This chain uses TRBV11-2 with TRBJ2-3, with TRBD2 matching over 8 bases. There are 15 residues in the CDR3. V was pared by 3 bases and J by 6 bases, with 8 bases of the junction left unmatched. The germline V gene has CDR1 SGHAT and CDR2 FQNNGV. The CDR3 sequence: CASSLLRGEVDTQYF. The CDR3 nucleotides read TGTGCCAGCAGCTTGTTGCGGGGGGAGGTTGATACGCAGTATTTT.

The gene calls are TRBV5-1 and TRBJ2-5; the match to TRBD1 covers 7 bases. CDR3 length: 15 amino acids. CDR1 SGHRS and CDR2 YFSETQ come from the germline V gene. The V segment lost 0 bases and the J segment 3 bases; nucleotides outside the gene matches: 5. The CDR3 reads CASSLGDRQEETQYF. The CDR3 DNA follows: TGCGCCAGCAGCTTGGGGGACAGACAAGAAGAGACCCAGTACTTC.

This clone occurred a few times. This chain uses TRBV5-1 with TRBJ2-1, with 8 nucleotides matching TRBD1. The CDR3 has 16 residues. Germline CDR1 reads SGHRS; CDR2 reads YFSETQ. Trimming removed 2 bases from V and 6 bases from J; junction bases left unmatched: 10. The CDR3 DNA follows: TGCGCCAGCAGCTTCGATCCGGGACAGGTACCCAATGAGCAGTTCTTC. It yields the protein CASSFDPGQVPNEQFF.

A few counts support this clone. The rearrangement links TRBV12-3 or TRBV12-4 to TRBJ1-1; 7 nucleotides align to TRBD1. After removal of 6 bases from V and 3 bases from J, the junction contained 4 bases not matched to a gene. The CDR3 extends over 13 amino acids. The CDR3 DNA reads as TGTGCCAGCAGCCTGGGACAGTACACTGAAGCTTTCTTT. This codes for CASSLGQYTEAFF.

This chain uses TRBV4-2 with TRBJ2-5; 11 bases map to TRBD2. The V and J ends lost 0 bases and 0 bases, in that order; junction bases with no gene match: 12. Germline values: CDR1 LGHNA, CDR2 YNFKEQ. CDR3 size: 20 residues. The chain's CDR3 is CASSQDGSGASGGYQETQYF. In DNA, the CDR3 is TGTGCCAGCAGCCAAGATGGATCCGGGGCTAGCGGGGGGTACCAAGAGACCCAGTACTTC.

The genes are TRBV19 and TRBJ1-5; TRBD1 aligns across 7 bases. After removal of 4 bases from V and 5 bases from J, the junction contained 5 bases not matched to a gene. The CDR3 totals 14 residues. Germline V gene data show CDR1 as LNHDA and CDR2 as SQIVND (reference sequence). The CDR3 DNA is TGTGCCAGTAGTAAAAACAGGGGTGATCAGCCCCAGCATTTT. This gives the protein CASSKNRGDQPQHF.

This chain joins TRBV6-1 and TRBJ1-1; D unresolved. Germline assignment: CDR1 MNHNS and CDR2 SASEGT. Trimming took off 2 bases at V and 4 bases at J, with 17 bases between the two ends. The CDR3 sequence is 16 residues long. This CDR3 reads CASSERLQIGSTEAFF. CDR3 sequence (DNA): TGTGCCAGCAGTGAACGACTTCAGATCGGCAGCACTGAAGCTTTCTTT.

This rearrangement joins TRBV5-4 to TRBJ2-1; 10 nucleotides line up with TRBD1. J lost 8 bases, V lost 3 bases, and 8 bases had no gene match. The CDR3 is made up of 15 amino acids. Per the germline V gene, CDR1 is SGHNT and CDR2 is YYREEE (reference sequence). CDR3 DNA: TGTGCCAGCAGCTCACCGGGACAGGGGTACCATGAGCAGTTCTTC. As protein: CASSSPGQGYHEQFF.

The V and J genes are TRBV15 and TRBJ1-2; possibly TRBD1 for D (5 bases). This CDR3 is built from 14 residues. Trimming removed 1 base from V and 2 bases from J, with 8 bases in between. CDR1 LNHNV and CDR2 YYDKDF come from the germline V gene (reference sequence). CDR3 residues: CATSRGQGNYGYTF. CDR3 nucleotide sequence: TGTGCCACCAGCAGAGGCCAGGGCAACTATGGCTACACCTTC.

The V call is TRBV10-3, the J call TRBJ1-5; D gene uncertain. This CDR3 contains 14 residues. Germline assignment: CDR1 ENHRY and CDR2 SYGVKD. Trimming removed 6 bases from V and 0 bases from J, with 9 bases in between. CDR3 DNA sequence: TGTGCCATCAGCCCGGGAGGTAGCAATCAGCCCCAGCATTTT. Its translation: CAISPGGSNQPQHF.

The CDR3 sequence is CASSMTSGRLMGTDTQYF. The CDR3 bases are TGTGCCAGTAGTATGACTAGCGGGAGATTGATGGGCACAGATACGCAGTATTTT. The chain links TRBV19 to TRBJ2-3, with TRBD2 matching over 12 bases. From germline, CDR1 is LNHDA and CDR2 SQIVND (reference sequence). The CDR3 is 18 amino acids. The J segment lost 1 base and the V segment lost 3 bases, leaving 8 bases of the junction unmatched.

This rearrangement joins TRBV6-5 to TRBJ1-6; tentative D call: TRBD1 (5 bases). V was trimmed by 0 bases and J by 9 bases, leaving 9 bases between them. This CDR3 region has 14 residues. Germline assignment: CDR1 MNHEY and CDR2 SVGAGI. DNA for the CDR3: TGTGCCAGCAGTTACTCGGGAGGGGCTTCACCCCTCCACTTT. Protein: CASSYSGGASPLHF.

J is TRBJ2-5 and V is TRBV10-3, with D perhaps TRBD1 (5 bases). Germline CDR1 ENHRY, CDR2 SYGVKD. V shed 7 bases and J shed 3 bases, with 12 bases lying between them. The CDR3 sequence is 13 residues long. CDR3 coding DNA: TGTGCCATCAAGGGCAGGGAAAAAGAGACCCAGTACTTC. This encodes CAIKGREKETQYF.

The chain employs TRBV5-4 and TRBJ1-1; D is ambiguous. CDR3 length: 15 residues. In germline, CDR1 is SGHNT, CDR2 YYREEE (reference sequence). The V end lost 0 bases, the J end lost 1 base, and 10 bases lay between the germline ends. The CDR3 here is CASSLESNRNTEAFF. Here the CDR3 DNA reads TGTGCCAGCAGCTTGGAGTCAAACAGGAACACTGAAGCTTTCTTT.